This TCR beta chain was documented in a study of shared clonotypes between healthy human individuals. CDR3 size: 15 residues. Germline CDR1 is SGHAT and CDR2 is FQNNGV. V was pared by 5 bases and J by 4 bases, with 11 bases of the junction left unmatched. Broader study findings: The diversity represented, both genetic and in exposure history, was limited by few donors.

Clones were sequenced by immunoSEQ multiplex PCR, and TCRdb holds only the in-frame ones, with some missing. The table lists over 1.4 million clones, roughly 97% of them singletons, with approximately 1.1% in the top ten. A word on this clone: Its antigen is as yet unknown.

Sequencing was done on a sample of naive CD4+ T cells sorted from blood. Subset described: CD45RA+ positively selected. This receptor was obtained from a man aged 30-40 years in good health. The chain is built from TRBV11-2 and TRBJ2-7; 7 bases match TRBD1. The CDR3 DNA sequence: TGTGCCAGCAGCCCAGGGACAGCCGTAAGATACGAGCAGTACTTC. Its protein is CASSPGTAVRYEQYF.